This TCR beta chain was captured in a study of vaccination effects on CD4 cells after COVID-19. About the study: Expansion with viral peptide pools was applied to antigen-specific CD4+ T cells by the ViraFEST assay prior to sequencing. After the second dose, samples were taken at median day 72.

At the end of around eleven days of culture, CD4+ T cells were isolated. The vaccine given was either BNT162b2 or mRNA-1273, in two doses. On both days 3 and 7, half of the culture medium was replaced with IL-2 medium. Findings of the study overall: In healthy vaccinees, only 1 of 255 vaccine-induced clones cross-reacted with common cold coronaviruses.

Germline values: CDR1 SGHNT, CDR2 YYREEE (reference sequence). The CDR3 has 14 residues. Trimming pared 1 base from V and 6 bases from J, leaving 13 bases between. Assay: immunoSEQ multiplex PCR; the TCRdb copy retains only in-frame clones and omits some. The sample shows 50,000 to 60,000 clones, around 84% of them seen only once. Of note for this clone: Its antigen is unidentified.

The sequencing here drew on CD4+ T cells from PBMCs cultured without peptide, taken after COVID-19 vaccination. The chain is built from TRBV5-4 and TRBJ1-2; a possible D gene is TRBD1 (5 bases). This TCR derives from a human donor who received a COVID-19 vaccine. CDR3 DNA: TGTGCCAGCAGCTTGTTAAGGGGCAGGGATGGCTACACCTTC. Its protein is CASSLLRGRDGYTF.